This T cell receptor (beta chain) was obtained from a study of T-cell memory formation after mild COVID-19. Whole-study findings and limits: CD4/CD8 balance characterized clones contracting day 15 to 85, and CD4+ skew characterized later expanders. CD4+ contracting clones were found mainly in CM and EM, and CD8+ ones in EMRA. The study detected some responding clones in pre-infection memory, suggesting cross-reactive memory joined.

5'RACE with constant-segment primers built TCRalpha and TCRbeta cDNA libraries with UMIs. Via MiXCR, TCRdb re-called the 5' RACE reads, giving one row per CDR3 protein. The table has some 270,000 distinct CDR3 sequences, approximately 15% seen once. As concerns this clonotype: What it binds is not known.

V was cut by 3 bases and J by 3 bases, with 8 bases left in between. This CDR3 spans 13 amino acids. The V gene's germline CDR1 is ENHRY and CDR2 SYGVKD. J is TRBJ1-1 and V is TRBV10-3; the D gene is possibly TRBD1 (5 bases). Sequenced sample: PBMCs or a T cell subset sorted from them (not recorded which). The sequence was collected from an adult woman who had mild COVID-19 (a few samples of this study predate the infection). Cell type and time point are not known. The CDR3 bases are TGTGCCATCAGTGATGGAGGGGACACTGAAGCTTTCTTT. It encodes CAISDGGDTEAFF.